This T cell receptor (beta chain) came from a study of cytomegalovirus exposure and HLA in healthy donors. PCR primers comprised 60 Vbeta and 13 Jbeta primers. The assay was immunoSEQ multiplex PCR, and TCRdb's table has in-frame clones only and misses some. The sample carries approximately 150,000 clones, 70% to 90% recorded once. The V gene end was trimmed by 6 bases and the J gene end by 5 bases; junction bases not matched to a gene: 2. From germline, CDR1 is MNHNS and CDR2 SASEGT. The CDR3 length is 14 residues. Study results and caveats: Researchers reported in a later analysis that a missense DCLRE1C variant was tied to TCR beta V- and J-gene trimming.

Remarks on this clone: As yet, its antigen is unknown.

The chain recombines TRBV6-1 with TRBJ1-6; 9 nucleotides line up with TRBD1. The sequencing input was PBMCs. The TCR sequence derives from a girl under 18 in good health and CMV-seropositive. CDR3 coding DNA: TGTGCCAGCAGACAGGGGGCAAATAATTCACCCCTCCACTTT. This sequence encodes CASRQGANNSPLHF.